Each of the 5 T cell receptor beta chains below was sequenced from the same sample in a study of cytotoxic CD8 clonotypes in ibrutinib-treated CLL (dated by TCRdb to about 2021). Library creation used the immunoSEQ multiplex PCR assay. TCRdb holds this immuneACCESS table with in-frame rearrangements only. Some clones are missing; in checked studies, unresolved V genes explain under half, and the rest has no known cause. This sample gives hundreds of thousands of clones in total; approximately 67% of them show up just once. About 6.7% of the sample goes to the ten largest clones. This material consisted of PBMCs, taken after 36 months of ibrutinib treatment. The receptors were sampled from a human donor with chronic lymphocytic leukemia.

V usage is TRBV13 and J usage is TRBJ2-1, with D uncertain. Trimming stripped 4 bases from V and 5 bases from J, with 18 bases between. The CDR3 length is 16 residues. Germline V gives CDR1 PRHDT, CDR2 FYEKMQ (reference sequence). The CDR3 DNA reads as TGTGCCAGCAGCTACCGGACGCAGAGTGACAACAATGAGCAGTTCTTC. As protein: CASSYRTQSDNNEQFF.

The gene calls are TRBV5-8 and TRBJ1-6; D is ambiguous. Trimming removed 0 bases at V and 9 bases at J, with 7 bases between. In germline, CDR1 is SGHTS, CDR2 YDEGEE. This CDR3 is built from 13 residues. This chain's CDR3 is CASSLVAGSPLHF. CDR3 nucleotides: TGTGCCAGCAGCTTGGTGGCCGGTTCACCCCTCCACTTT.

The chain has TRBV11-2 and TRBJ2-1; D could derive from TRBD1 or TRBD2 (6 bases each). The CDR3 runs to 13 residues. Trimming shortened V by 0 bases and J by 10 bases, and 10 bases separated the two germline ends. CDR1 and CDR2 from the germline V gene are SGHAT and FQNNGV. As DNA, the CDR3 is TGTGCCAGCAGCTTAGATCAGGGGAGGGAGCAGTTCTTC. As protein: CASSLDQGREQFF.

Comment on this clone: This could be a read error, since a much larger clone is one nucleotide away. The chain joins TRBV11-1 to TRBJ2-5; no firm D call. CDR1 is SGHAT and CDR2 is FQDESV in the germline V gene (reference sequence). V was clipped by 1 base and J by 2 bases, with 11 bases between them. The CDR3 runs 15 residues. The CDR3 is CASSLEQMRQETQYF. CDR3 DNA sequence: TGTGCCAGCAGCTTAGAGCAAATGCGGCAAGAGACCCAGTACTTC.

This clone was seen a handful of times. The V call is TRBV18, the J call TRBJ1-4, with 8 bases fitting TRBD1. Germline-derived CDR1 and CDR2 are KGHSH and LQKENI. The CDR3 is 14 amino acids. With 4 bases clipped from V and 8 bases from J, the junction kept 6 bases outside the gene matches. The CDR3 DNA sequence: TGTGCCAGCTCACTGACAGGGGAACGGGAAAAACTGTTTTTT. Protein sequence: CASSLTGEREKLFF.